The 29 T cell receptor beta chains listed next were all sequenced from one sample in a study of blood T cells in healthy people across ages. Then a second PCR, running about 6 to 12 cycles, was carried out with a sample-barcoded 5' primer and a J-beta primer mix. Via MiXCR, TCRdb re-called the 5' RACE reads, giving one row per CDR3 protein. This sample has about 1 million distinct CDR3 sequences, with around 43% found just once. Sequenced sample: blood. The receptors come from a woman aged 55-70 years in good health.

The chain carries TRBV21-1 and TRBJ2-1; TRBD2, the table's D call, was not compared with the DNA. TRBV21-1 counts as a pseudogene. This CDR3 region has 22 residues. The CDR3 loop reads CASSKSGLAGDLRPDPLQFWFF. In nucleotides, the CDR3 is TGTGCCAGCAGCAAATCGGGACTAGCGGGAGATCTACGTCCCGACCCTCTACAGTTCTGGTTCTTC.

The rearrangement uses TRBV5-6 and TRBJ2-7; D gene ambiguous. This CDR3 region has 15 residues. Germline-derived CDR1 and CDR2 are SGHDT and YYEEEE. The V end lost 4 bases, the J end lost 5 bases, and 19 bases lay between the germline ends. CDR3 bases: TGTGCCAGCAGCCCCCGTGGGGTCTGGGTTAACGAGCAGTACTTC. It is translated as CASSPRGVWVNEQYF.

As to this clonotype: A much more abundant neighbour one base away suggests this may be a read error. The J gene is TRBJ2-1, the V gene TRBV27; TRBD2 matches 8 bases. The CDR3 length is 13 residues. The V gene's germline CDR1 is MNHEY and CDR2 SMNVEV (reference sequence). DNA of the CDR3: TGTGCCGGCAGACCTCAGATAGCGGGATCGGAGTTCTTC. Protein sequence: CAGRPQIAGSEFF.

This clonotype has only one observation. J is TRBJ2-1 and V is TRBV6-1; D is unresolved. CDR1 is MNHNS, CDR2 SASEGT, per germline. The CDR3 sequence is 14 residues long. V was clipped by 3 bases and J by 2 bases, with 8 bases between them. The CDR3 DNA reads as TGTGCCAGCAGTGATCCCCCAGCCTACAATGAGCAGTTCTTC. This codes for CASSDPPAYNEQFF.

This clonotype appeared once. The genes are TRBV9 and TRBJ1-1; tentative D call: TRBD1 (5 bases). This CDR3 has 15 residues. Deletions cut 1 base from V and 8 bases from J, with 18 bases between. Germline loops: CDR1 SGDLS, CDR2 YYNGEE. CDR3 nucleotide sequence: TGTGCCAGCAGCGTAACAGGTGAGAGGCTGCACGAAGCTTTCTTT. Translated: CASSVTGERLHEAFF. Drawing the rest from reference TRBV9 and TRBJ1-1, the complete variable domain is DSGVTQTPKHLITATGQRVTLRCSPRSGDLSVYWYQQSLDQGLQFLIQYYNGEERAKGNILERFSAQQFPDLHSELNLSSLELGDSALYFCASSVTGERLHEAFFGQGTRLTVV.

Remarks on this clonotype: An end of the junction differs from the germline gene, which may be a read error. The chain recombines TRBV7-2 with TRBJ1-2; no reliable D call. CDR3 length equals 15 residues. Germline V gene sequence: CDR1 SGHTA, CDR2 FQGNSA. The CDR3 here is CASSLNGRSVHGCTF. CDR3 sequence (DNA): TGTGCCAGCAGCTTAAACGGTCGGTCCGTTCATGGCTGCACCTTC.

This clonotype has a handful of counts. The CDR3 region is CAISELFQPGQGDYEQYF. CDR3 nucleotides: TGTGCCATCAGTGAGTTGTTCCAACCGGGACAGGGAGATTACGAGCAGTACTTC. V is TRBV10-3 and J is TRBJ2-7, with TRBD1 matching over 9 bases. V lost 1 base and J lost 4; bases outside the gene matches: 14. CDR1 and CDR2 from the germline V gene are ENHRY and SYGVKD. CDR3 length: 18 residues.

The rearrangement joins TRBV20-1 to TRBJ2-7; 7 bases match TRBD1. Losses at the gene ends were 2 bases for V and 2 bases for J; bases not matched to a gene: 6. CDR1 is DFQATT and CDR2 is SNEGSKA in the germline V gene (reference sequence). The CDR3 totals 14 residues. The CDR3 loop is CSARRQGLPYEQYF. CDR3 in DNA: TGCAGTGCTAGACGACAGGGTCTCCCCTACGAGCAGTACTTC.

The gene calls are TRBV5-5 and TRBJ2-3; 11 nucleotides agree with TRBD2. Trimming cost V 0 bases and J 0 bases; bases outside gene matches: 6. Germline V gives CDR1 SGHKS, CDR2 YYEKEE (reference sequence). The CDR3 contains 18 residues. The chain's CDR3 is CASSLAPTSGISTDTQYF. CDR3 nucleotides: TGTGCCAGCAGCTTGGCCCCGACTAGCGGGATTAGCACAGATACGCAGTATTTT.

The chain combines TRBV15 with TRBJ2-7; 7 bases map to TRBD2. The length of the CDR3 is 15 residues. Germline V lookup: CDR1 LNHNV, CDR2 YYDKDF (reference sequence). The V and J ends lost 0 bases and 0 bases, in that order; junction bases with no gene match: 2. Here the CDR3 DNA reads TGTGCCACCAGCAGAGAAGGCGGGAGCTCCTACGAGCAGTACTTC. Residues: CATSREGGSSYEQYF.

In nucleotides, the CDR3 is TGTGCCAGCAGTGATCGGGGGAGGAATGGCTACACCTTC. Protein: CASSDRGRNGYTF. This chain connects TRBV6-1 to TRBJ1-2; weak D call: TRBD1 (5 bases). V was trimmed by 3 bases and J by 6 bases, leaving 11 bases between them. The CDR3 consists of 13 residues. Germline V lookup: CDR1 MNHNS, CDR2 SASEGT.

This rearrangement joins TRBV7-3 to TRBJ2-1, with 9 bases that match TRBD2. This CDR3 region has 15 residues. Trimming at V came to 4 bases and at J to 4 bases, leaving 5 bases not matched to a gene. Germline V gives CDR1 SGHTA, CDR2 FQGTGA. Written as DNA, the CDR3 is TGTGCCAGCAGCTCGGCGGGAGGGGGATACAATGAGCAGTTCTTC. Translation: CASSSAGGGYNEQFF.

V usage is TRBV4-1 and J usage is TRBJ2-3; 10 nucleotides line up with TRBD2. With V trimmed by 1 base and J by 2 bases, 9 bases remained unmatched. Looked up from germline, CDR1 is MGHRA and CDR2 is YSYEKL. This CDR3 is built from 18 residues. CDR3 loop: CASSQAWASGSITDTQYF. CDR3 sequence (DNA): TGCGCCAGCAGCCAAGCGTGGGCTAGCGGGAGTATCACAGATACGCAGTATTTT.

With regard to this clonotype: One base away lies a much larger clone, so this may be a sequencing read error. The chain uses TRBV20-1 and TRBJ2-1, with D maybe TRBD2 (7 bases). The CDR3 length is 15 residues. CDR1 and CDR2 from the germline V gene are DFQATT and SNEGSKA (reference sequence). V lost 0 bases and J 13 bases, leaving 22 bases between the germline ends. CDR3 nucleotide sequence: TGCAGTGCTAGAGATGGGGGGGCCCTACAAGAGACCCAGTTCTTC. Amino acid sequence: CSARDGGALQETQFF.

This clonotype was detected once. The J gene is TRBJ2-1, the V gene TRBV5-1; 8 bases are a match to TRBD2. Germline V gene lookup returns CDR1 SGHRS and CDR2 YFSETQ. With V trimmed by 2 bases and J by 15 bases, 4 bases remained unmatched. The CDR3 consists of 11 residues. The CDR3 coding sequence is TGCGCCAGCAGCTTTAGCGGGGCCGCGTTCTTC. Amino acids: CASSFSGAAFF. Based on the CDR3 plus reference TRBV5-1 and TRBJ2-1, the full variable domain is KAGVTQTPRYLIKTRGQQVTLSCSPISGHRSVSWYQQTPGQGLQFLFEYFSETQRNKGNFPGRFSGRQFSNSRSEMNVSTLELGDSALYLCASSFSGAAFFGPGTRLTVL.

The CDR3, as DNA: TGCAGCGTTCACGCACCCTACAATGAGCAGTTCTTC. This codes for CSVHAPYNEQFF. The J gene is TRBJ2-1, the V gene TRBV29-1; D gene unclear. Germline CDR1 is SQVTM and CDR2 is ANQGSEA. This CDR3 region has 12 residues. V was pared by 5 bases and J by 2 bases, with 7 bases between.

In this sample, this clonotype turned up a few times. Written as DNA, the CDR3 is TGCAGTGCTAGAGATTTGGCAGATCCCTACGAGCAGTACTTC. This encodes CSARDLADPYEQYF. J is TRBJ2-7 and V is TRBV20-1; unclear D gene. The germline V gene has CDR1 DFQATT and CDR2 SNEGSKA (reference sequence). The CDR3 extends over 14 amino acids. Trimming took off 0 bases at V and 2 bases at J, with 11 bases between the two ends.

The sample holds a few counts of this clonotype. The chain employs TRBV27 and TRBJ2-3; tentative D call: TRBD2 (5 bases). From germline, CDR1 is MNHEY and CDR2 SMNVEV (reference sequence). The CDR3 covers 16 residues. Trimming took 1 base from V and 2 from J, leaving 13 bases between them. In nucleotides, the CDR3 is TGTGCCAGCAGTTTATTCTCCCCGGGGTCCACAGATACGCAGTATTTT. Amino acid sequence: CASSLFSPGSTDTQYF.

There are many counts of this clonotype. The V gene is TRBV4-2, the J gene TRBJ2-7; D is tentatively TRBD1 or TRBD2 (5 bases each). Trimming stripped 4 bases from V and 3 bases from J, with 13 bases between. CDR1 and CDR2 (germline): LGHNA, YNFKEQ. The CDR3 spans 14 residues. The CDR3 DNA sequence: TGTGCCAGCAGCCCAACCGGGACCCACTACGAGCAGTACTTC. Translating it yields CASSPTGTHYEQYF.

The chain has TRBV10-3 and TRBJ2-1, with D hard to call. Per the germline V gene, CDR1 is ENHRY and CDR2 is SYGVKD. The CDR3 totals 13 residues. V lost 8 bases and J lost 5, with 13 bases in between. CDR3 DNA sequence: TGTGCCATCGCGGCTCGATCCGACAATGAGCAGTTCTTC. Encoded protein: CAIAARSDNEQFF.

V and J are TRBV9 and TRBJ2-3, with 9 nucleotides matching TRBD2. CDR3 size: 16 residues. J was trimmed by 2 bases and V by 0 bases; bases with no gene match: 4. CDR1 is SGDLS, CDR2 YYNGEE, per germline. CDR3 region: CASSVEAGGFTDTQYF. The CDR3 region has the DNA TGTGCCAGCAGCGTAGAGGCGGGAGGGTTCACAGATACGCAGTATTTT.

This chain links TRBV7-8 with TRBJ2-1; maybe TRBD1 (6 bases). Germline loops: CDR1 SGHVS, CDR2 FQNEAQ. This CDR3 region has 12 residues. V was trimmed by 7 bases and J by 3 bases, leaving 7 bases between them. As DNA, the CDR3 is TGTGCCAGCACAGGGGACTACAATGAGCAGTTCTTC. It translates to CASTGDYNEQFF.

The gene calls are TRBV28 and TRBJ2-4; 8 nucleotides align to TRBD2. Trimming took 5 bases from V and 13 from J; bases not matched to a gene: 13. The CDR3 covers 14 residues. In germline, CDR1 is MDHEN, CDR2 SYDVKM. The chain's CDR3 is CASSTGTRLYEQYF. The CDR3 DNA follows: TGTGCCAGCAGTACAGGGACTAGATTATATGAGCAGTACTTC.

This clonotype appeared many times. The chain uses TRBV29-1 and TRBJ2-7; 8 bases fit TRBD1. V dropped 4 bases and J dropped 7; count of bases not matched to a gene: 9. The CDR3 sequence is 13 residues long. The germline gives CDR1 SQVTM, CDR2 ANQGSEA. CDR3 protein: CSVARTGFREQYF. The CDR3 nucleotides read TGCAGCGTTGCTAGGACAGGGTTCAGGGAGCAGTACTTC.

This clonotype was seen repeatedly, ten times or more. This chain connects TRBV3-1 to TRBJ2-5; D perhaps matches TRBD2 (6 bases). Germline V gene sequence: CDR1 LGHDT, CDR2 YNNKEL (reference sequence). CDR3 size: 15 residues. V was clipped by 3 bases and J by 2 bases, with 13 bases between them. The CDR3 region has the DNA TGTGCCAGCAGCCAGAACCGGGGGTTACAAGAGACCCAGTACTTC. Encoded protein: CASSQNRGLQETQYF.

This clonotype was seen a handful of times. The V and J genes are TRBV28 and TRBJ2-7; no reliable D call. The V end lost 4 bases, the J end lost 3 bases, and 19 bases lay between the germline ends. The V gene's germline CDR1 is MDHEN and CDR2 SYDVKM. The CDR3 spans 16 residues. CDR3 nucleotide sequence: TGTGCCAGCAGTTGGCCCTGGACCGAACCTAGCTACGAGCAGTACTTC. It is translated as CASSWPWTEPSYEQYF.

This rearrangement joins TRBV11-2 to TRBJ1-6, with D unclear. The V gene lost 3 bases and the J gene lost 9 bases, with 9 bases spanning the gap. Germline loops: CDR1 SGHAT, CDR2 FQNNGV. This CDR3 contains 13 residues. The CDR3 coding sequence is TGTGCCAGCAGCTTGGGTCGGCTTTCACCCCTCCACTTT. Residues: CASSLGRLSPLHF. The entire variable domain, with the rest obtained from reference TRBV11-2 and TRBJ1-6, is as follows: EAGVAQSPRYKIIEKRQSVAFWCNPISGHATLYWYQQILGQGPKLLIQFQNNGVVDDSQLPKDRFSAERLKGVDSTLKIQPAKLEDSAVYLCASSLGRLSPLHFGNGTRLTVT.

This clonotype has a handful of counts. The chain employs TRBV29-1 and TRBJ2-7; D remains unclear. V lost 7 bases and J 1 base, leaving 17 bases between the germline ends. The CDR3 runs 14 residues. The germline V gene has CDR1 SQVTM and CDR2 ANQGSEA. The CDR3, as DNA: TGCAGCGCTACTACAGTGGTTGGTTCCTACGAGCAGTACTTC. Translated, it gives CSATTVVGSYEQYF.

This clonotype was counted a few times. As DNA, the CDR3 is TGCGCCAGCAGTGATAAGGCAGAAGAGACCCAGTACTTC. As protein: CASSDKAEETQYF. The V call is TRBV10-1, the J call TRBJ2-5; D gene ambiguous. V lost 3 bases and J lost 3, with 8 bases in between. The length of the CDR3 is 13 residues. Per the germline V gene, CDR1 is WNHNN and CDR2 is SYGVQD (reference sequence).